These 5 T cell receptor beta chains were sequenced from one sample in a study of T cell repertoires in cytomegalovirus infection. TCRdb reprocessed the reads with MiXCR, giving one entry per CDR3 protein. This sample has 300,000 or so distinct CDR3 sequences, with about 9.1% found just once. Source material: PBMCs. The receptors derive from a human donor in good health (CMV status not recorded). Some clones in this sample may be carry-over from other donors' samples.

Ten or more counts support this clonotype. CDR3 coding DNA: TGTGCCAGCAGTTTACCCGGGACAGGGCCAGATACGCAGTATTTT. Protein sequence: CASSLPGTGPDTQYF. The rearrangement joins TRBV7-2 to TRBJ2-3, with 9 bases that match TRBD1. V shed 6 bases and J 4 bases; nucleotides not matched to a gene: 8. From germline, CDR1 is SGHTA and CDR2 FQGNSA. This CDR3 has 15 residues.

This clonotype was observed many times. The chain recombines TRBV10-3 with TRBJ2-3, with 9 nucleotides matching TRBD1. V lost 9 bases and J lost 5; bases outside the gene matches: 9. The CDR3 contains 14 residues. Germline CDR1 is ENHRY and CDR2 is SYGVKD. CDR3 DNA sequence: TGTGCCATAAAAGAACAGGGGGCAGGAGATACGCAGTATTTT. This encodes CAIKEQGAGDTQYF.

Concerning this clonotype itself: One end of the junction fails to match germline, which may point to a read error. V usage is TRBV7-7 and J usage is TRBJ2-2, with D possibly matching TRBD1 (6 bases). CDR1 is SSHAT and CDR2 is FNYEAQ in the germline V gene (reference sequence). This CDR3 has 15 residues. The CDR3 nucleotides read TGTGCTAGCAGTACAGGGATCTCGAACACCGGGGAGCTGTTTTTT. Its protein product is CASSTGISNTGELFF.

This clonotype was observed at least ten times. The chain's CDR3 is CASSPDSSLGTGELFF. The CDR3 region has the DNA TGTGCCAGCAGCCCGGACAGCTCTTTAGGGACCGGGGAGCTGTTTTTT. The chain joins TRBV6-5 to TRBJ2-2, with D tentatively TRBD1 (6 bases). V was shortened by 6 bases and J by 5 bases, with 19 bases between the two germline ends. The CDR3 has 16 amino acids. CDR1 is MNHEY and CDR2 is SVGAGI in the germline V gene.

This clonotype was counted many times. The CDR3 sequence is CASSYFGGGTDTQYF. Written as DNA, the CDR3 is TGTGCCAGCAGTTACTTCGGGGGGGGCACAGATACGCAGTATTTT. The V and J genes are TRBV6-2 or TRBV6-3 and TRBJ2-3; 8 positions agree with TRBD2. The germline V gene encodes CDR1 MNHEY and CDR2 SVGEGT. The CDR3 covers 15 residues. V gave up 1 base and J gave up 1 base; unmatched junction bases: 1.